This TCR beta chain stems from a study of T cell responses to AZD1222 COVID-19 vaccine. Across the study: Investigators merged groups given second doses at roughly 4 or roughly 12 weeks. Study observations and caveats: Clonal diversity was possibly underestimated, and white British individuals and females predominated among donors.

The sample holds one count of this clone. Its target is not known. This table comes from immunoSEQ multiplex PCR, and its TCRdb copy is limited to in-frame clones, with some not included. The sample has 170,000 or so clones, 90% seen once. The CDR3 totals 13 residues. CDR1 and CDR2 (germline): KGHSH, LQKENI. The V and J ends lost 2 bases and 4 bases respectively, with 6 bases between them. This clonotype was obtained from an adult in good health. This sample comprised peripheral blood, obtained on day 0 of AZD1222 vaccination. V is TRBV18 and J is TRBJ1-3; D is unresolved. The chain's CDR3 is CASSPSVGNTIYF. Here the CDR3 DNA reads TGTGCCAGCTCACCATCGGTGGGAAACACCATATATTTT.